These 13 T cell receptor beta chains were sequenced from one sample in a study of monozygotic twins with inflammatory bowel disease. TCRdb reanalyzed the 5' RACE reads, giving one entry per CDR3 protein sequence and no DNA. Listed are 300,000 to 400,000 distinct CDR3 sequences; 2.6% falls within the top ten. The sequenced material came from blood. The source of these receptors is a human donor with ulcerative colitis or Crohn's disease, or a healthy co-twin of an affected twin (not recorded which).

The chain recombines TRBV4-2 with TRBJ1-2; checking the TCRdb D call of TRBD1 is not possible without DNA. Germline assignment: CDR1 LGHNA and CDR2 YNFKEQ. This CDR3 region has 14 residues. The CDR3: CASSQKSDSYGYTF.

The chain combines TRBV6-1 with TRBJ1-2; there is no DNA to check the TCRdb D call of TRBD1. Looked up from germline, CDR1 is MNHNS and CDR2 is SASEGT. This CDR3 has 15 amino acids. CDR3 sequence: CASSSADREAYGYTF.

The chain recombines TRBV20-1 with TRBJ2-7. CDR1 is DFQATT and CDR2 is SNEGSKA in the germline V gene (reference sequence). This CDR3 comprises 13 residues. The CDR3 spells CSAGNQDSYEQYF.

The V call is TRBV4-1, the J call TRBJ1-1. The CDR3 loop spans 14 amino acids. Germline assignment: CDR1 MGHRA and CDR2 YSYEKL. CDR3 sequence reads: CASTLGGGDTEAFF.

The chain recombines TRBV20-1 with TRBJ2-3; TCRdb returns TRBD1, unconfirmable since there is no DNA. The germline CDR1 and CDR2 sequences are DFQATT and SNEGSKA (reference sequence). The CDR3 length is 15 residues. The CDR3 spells CSARDRGWGTDTQYF.

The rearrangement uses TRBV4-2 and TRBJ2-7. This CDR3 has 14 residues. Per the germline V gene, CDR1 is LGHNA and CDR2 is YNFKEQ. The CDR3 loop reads CASSQDAADYEQYF.

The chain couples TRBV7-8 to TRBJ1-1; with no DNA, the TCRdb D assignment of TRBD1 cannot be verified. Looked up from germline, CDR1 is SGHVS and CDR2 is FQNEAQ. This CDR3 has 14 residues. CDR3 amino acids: CASSARGSDTEAFF.

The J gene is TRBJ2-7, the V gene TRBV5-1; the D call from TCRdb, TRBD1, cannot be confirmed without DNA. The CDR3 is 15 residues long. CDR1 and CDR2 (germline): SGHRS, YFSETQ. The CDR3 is CASSLAGTGHVEQYF.

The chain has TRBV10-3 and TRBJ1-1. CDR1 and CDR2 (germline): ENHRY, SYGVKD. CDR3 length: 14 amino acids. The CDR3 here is CAISESIQYTEAFF.

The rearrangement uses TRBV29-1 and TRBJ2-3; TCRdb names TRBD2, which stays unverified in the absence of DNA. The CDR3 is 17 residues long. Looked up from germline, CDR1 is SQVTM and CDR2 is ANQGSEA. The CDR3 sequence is CSGGPGASGGSTDTQYF.

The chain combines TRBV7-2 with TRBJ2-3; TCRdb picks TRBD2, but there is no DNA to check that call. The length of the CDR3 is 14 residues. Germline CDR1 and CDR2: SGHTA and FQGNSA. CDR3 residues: CATFAGGIGDTQYF. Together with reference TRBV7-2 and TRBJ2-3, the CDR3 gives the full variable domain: GAGVSQSPSNKVTEKGKDVELRCDPISGHTALYWYRQSLGQGLEFLIYFQGNSAPDKSGLPSDRFSAERTGGSVSTLTIQRTQQEDSAVYLCATFAGGIGDTQYFGPGTRLTVL.

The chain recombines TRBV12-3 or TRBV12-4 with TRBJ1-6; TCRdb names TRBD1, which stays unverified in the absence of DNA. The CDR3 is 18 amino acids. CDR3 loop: CASSDTLGGVSYNSPLHF.

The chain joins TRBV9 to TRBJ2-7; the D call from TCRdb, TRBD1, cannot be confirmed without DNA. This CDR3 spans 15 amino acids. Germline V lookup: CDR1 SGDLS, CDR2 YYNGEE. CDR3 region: CASSVAPGGPYEQYF.